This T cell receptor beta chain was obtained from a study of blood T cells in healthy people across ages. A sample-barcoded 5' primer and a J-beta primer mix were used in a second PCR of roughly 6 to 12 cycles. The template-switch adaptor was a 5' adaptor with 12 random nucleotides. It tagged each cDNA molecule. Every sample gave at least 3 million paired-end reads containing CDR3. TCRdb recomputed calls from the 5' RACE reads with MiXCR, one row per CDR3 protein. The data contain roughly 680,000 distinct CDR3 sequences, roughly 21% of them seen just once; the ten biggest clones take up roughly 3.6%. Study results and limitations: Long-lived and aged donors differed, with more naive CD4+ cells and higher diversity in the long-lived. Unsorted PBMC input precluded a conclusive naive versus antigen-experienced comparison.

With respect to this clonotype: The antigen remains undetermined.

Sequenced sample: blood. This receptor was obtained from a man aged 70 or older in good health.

The CDR3 loop is CASSLKPGFGWNTEAFF. DNA of the CDR3: TGCGCCAGCAGCCTCAAACCAGGGTTCGGATGGAACACTGAAGCTTTCTTT. The V and J genes are TRBV4-1 and TRBJ1-1; D perhaps matches TRBD1 (5 bases). The CDR3 extends over 17 amino acids. Germline V gene data show CDR1 as MGHRA and CDR2 as YSYEKL. V gave up 4 bases and J gave up 1 base, with 19 bases separating them.